Listed here is a single TCR beta chain. A read error is possible here, since a much larger clone lies one base away. TCRdb reanalysed the RACE reads using MiXCR and keeps one entry per CDR3 protein. The sample has around 120,000 distinct CDR3 sequences; 9.5% to 11% are singletons. The data belong to a study of human T cells and chemical hapten exposure. The CDR3 runs 19 residues. Germline loops: CDR1 MNHEY, CDR2 SMNVEV (reference sequence). The J segment lost 5 bases and the V segment lost 8 bases, leaving 20 bases of the junction unmatched. Time point noted: patch test 1, 2 weeks after DPC sensitization. The treatment is: therapeutic diphenylcyclopropenone sensitization with weekly scalp DPC.

The sequence came from a woman aged 40 to 50 with alopecia areata. Some clones in this sample may be carry-over from other donors' samples. The material sequenced was whole blood, taken in connection with sensitization to the hapten diphenylcyclopropenone (DPC). The rearrangement links TRBV27 to TRBJ2-7, with 14 bases matching TRBD2. CDR3 sequence (DNA): TGTGCCAGCGCCACTTTGGGACTAGCGGGAGCGGGAGCACGGGACGAGCAGTACTTC. Its translation is CASATLGLAGAGARDEQYF.